Listed below are T cell receptor beta chains from one sample, sequenced in a study of circulating and synovial CD4+ cells in juvenile arthritis. Method: immunoSEQ multiplex PCR; TCRdb's copy keeps in-frame clones and lacks some. Among about 33,000 clones listed, 90% to 95% were seen once. Specimen: CD4+ T cells from blood. These receptors all stem from a human donor with juvenile idiopathic arthritis. CDR3s include the opening cysteine and the closing phenylalanine or tryptophan. The D gene is left open where the match is weak. Only part of the rows carry a size: once, few, many, or a class if the clone is expanded.

d_call	j_call	clone_size	v_call	cdr3_nt	cdr3_aa
-	TRBJ1-3	-	TRBV6-1	TGTGCCAGCAGTGAAGGAGTCTTGGGACAACACTCTGGAAACACCATATATTTT	CASSEGVLGQHSGNTIYF
TRBD1	TRBJ2-7	-	TRBV28	TGTGCCAGCAGTTTAGGGGACAGGGTCAACGAGCAGTACTTC	CASSLGDRVNEQYF
TRBD2	TRBJ2-3	-	TRBV28	TGTGCCAGCATCGTGCGACTAGCGGGACGTTCTAGCACAGATACGCAGTATTTT	CASIVRLAGRSSTDTQYF
-	TRBJ2-3	once	TRBV19	TGTGCCAGTAGTATAGCTGGACGGGGGGCTAGCACAGATACGCAGTATTTT	CASSIAGRGASTDTQYF
-	TRBJ2-3	-	TRBV5-4	TGTGCCAGCAGCCCAGGACAGCACAGCTCCGATACGCAGTATTTT	CASSPGQHSSDTQYF
-	TRBJ2-5	-	TRBV30	TGTGCCTGGAGTGTACTCGGGGGGCCCCAAGAGACCCAGTACTTC	CAWSVLGGPQETQYF
TRBD1	TRBJ1-5	-	TRBV6-6	TGTGCCAGCAGTTCCCCGACAGGGAGCCAGCATTTT	CASSSPTGSQHF
-	TRBJ2-7	-	TRBV18	TGTGCCAGCTCACCTCTACCGGAGGGCCACGAGCAGTACTTC	CASSPLPEGHEQYF
TRBD1	TRBJ1-5	-	TRBV4-3	TGCGCCAGCAGCCAAGAGACAGGGGGAGCTCAGCCCCAGCATTTT	CASSQETGGAQPQHF
-	TRBJ1-5	-	TRBV19	TGTGCCAGTAGTATCGGGGATCAGCCCCAGCATTTT	CASSIGDQPQHF
-	TRBJ2-7	-	TRBV6-5	TGTGCCAGCAGTTCCACTCGTTGGGACATTACCTACGAGCAGTACTTC	CASSSTRWDITYEQYF
TRBD1	TRBJ2-6	once	TRBV7-2	TGTGCCAGCAGCATCTCCGGGACAGGGGGTTCTGGGGCCAACGTCCTGACTTTC	CASSISGTGGSGANVLTF
TRBD2	TRBJ2-3	-	TRBV9	TGTGCCAGCAGCCGATATGGGGGAGGGACAGATACGCAGTATTTT	CASSRYGGGTDTQYF
TRBD2	TRBJ2-3	once	TRBV30	TGTGCCTGTAGCGGGAGTAGGTCAGATACGCAGTATTTT	CACSGSRSDTQYF
TRBD2	TRBJ2-1	once	TRBV6-4	TGTGCCAGCAGTGACTCGACGCCTAGCGGGGCTGGTGAGCAGTTCTTC	CASSDSTPSGAGEQFF
TRBD2	TRBJ2-7	-	TRBV7-9	TGTGCCAGCAGCTTATTATCGAGCGGGAATGTTGGTGCGGACGAGCAGTACTTC	CASSLLSSGNVGADEQYF
-	TRBJ1-5	-	TRBV7-2	TGTGCCAGCAGCTTAGGAGATTATAGCAATCAGCCCCAGCATTTT	CASSLGDYSNQPQHF
-	TRBJ2-1	-	TRBV12-5	TGTGCTAGTGGTTTGTTCAAAGAGCAGTTCTTC	CASGLFKEQFF
-	TRBJ2-5	-	TRBV7-3	TGTGCCAGCAGCCAAGGAGGGGAGACCCAGTACTTC	CASSQGGETQYF
-	TRBJ1-1	-	TRBV5-1	TGCGCCAGCAGCCGCGGGGGCCAGGGAAGTGAAGCTTTCTTT	CASSRGGQGSEAFF
-	TRBJ1-1	-	TRBV7-2	TGTGCCAGCAGCTCGTACCCAGACACTGAAGCTTTCTTT	CASSSYPDTEAFF
TRBD2	TRBJ2-1	-	TRBV5-4	TGTGCCAGCCGACTAGCGGGAGGGCCGTTGGAGGAGCAGTTCTTC	CASRLAGGPLEEQFF
TRBD2	TRBJ2-1	once	TRBV11-3	TGTGCCAGCAGCTCCTTAGCGGGGGGTTATTATGAGCAGTTCTTC	CASSSLAGGYYEQFF
-	TRBJ2-5	once	TRBV2	TGTGCCAGCAGTGCGGACTTCCAAGAGACCCAGTACTTC	CASSADFQETQYF
-	TRBJ1-4	-	TRBV30	TGTGCCTGGAGTGCAACAGGGCGTAATGAAAAACTGTTTTTT	CAWSATGRNEKLFF
-	TRBJ2-3	-	TRBV5-4	TGTGCCAGCAGCCCCTTTAGCGCTAGAGATACGCAGTATTTT	CASSPFSARDTQYF
-	TRBJ2-5	-	TRBV9	TGTGCCAGCAGCGAGGGGGGACTAAAAGAGACCCAGTACTTC	CASSEGGLKETQYF
TRBD2	TRBJ2-5	-	TRBV29-1	TGCAGCGTTGAGGGGGGGGTGCGGGAGACCCAGTACTTC	CSVEGGVRETQYF
TRBD2	TRBJ2-5	-	TRBV11-2	TGTGCCAGCAGCTTAGGGATGGCTAGCGGGAGTGGGACCCAGTACTTC	CASSLGMASGSGTQYF
TRBD1	TRBJ1-4	-	TRBV9	TGTGCCAGCAGCGTAGGGGACAGACCTAATGAAAAACTGTTTTTT	CASSVGDRPNEKLFF
TRBD1	TRBJ2-6	-	TRBV5-1	TGCGCCAGCGCGGACAGGGGGTCCGTCCTGACTTTC	CASADRGSVLTF
TRBD1	TRBJ1-3	-	TRBV10-3	TGTGCCAGCAATAAACCGGGACAGGGACCCTCTGGAAACACCATATATTTT	CASNKPGQGPSGNTIYF